At least ten counts were recorded for the clone carrying this TCR beta chain. This entry comes from a study of early T cells in non-severe SARS-CoV-2 infection. This CDR3 is built from 14 residues. CDR1 is SEHNR, CDR2 FQNEAQ, per germline (reference sequence). V was shortened by 1 base and J by 1 base, with 7 bases between the two germline ends. TCRdb reprocessed the 5' RACE reads via MiXCR and lists one record per CDR3 protein. The sample has about 60,000 distinct CDR3 sequences; roughly 13% are singletons. Source material: whole blood. This sequence joins TRBV7-9 and TRBJ1-1; D is undetermined. The TCR was taken from an adult who was a healthcare worker with PCR-confirmed SARS-CoV-2 infection or an uninfected control (not recorded which). In DNA form, the CDR3 reads TGTGCCAGCAGCTTAGGGGAATGGAACACTGAAGCTTTCTTT. It codes for CASSLGEWNTEAFF.